This T cell receptor beta chain is drawn from a study of tumor-infiltrating lymphocytes in primary liver carcinoma. Starting from 500 ng of total RNA, TCR beta cDNA was produced with a primer in the constant region. Libraries covering TCR beta were generated through three nested multiplex PCR rounds (using a slightly modified ARM-PCR). TCRdb reprocessed the multiplex PCR reads with MiXCR, giving one entry per CDR3 protein. The sample contains approximately 100,000 distinct CDR3 sequences, about 67% of which appear only once. Bulk tissue was left unsorted, and RNA and DNA were co-extracted from about 20-30 mg of it. The authors sampled five separate regions per tumor. The sequencing input was liver tumor tissue from sampling region 2. The sample's subset: tumor region T2, inferior pole. This clonotype originated in a woman aged 55-75 years with primary liver carcinoma and hepatitis B virus infection.

The chain's CDR3 is CASGRSRGVSYNEQFF. DNA for the CDR3: TGTGCCAGCGGTCGGAGTAGAGGCGTCTCCTACAATGAGCAGTTCTTC. This chain links TRBV6-1 with TRBJ2-1; D gene ambiguous. This CDR3 region has 16 residues. The germline gives CDR1 MNHNS, CDR2 SASEGT. V was clipped by 8 bases and J by 0 bases, with 17 bases between them.